This T cell receptor beta chain was captured by sequencing in a study of blood T cell repertoires in COVID-19. Study-wide context: The samples span acute and convalescent COVID-19 from the United States, Italy and Spain. In each case, the material was cDNA or gDNA derived from T cells, B-cell-depleted T cells, or PBMCs.

Authors' processing steps: Amplification from reference gene primers served as the basis for estimated nucleated cell counts. Assay: immunoSEQ multiplex PCR; the TCRdb copy retains only in-frame clones and omits some. D and trimming were read from the DNA, whereas the V and J calls and clone size are those reported in that table. Of roughly 350,000 clones listed, approximately 88% are singletons. The TCR comes from a woman aged 45-60 years with active or convalescent COVID-19. The sequenced sample was peripheral blood.

DNA for the CDR3: TGTGCCAGCAGCGACAGGGATTGGGTATATGAGCAGTTCTTC. It translates to CASSDRDWVYEQFF. V usage is TRBV27 and J usage is TRBJ2-1; 7 bases map to TRBD1. Germline trimming cut 6 bases from V and 8 bases from J; bases unmatched to any gene: 10. This CDR3 has 14 amino acids. The germline V gene has CDR1 MNHEY and CDR2 SMNVEV (reference sequence).